One and the same sample provided the 26 T cell receptor beta chains below, sequenced in a study of cytomegalovirus exposure and HLA in healthy donors. Vbeta (60) and Jbeta (13) primers were used in the PCR. The assay was immunoSEQ multiplex PCR, and TCRdb's table has in-frame clones only and misses some. The table shows about 160,000 clones, with about 80% occurring only once. The sample comprised PBMCs. These receptors were obtained from a woman between 50 and 59 years old in good health and CMV-seronegative.

The chain uses TRBV4-1 and TRBJ2-5; D ambiguous. The J call may be mistaken, given a closer DNA end match to TRBJ2-7. CDR3 length equals 13 residues. Germline V gene sequence: CDR1 MGHRA, CDR2 YSYEKL. CDR3 in DNA: TGCGCCAGCAGCCAAGTAGATGACTACGAGCAGTACTTC. Its translation is CASSQVDDYEQYF.

This chain connects TRBV2 to TRBJ2-1; D not certain. Trimming removed 5 bases from V and 1 base from J, with 12 bases in between. Germline V lookup: CDR1 SNHLY, CDR2 FYNNEI. This CDR3 region has 15 residues. The DNA for the CDR3 is TGTGCCAGCAGTATAAGCAGAGGTTCCTACAATGAGCAGTTCTTC. This translates into CASSISRGSYNEQFF.

The rearrangement links TRBV7-9 to TRBJ2-5; possibly TRBD1 for D (5 bases). Germline-derived CDR1 and CDR2 are SEHNR and FQNEAQ (reference sequence). The CDR3 has 15 residues. V dropped 1 base and J dropped 0 bases, with 9 bases sitting between them. In nucleotides, the CDR3 is TGTGCCAGCAGCTTAGGAGACAGATACCAAGAGACCCAGTACTTC. Encoded protein: CASSLGDRYQETQYF.

This chain connects TRBV5-1 to TRBJ1-3; the match to TRBD1 covers 7 bases. The CDR3 runs to 14 residues. The germline CDR1 and CDR2 sequences are SGHRS and YFSETQ. V dropped 0 bases and J dropped 3; count of bases not matched to a gene: 0. The CDR3 is CASSLGTGGNTIYF. CDR3 nucleotides: TGCGCCAGCAGCTTGGGGACAGGTGGAAACACCATATATTTT.

The chain combines TRBV28 with TRBJ1-1; the match to TRBD1 covers 10 bases. The CDR3 is made up of 14 amino acids. CDR1 is MDHEN, CDR2 SYDVKM, per germline. V shed 2 bases and J 6 bases; nucleotides not matched to a gene: 3. This CDR3 reads CASSLDRGRAEAFF. The CDR3 nucleotides are TGTGCCAGCAGTTTAGACAGGGGGCGTGCTGAAGCTTTCTTT. Looking up the rest from reference TRBV28 and TRBJ1-1 gives the full variable domain: DVKVTQSSRYLVKRTGEKVFLECVQDMDHENMFWYRQDPGLGLRLIYFSYDVKMKEKGDIPEGYSVSREKKERFSLILESASTNQTSMYLCASSLDRGRAEAFFGQGTRLTVV.

The chain recombines TRBV5-4 with TRBJ2-1; D is unclear. The CDR3 sequence is 14 residues long. Germline CDR1 is SGHNT and CDR2 is YYREEE (reference sequence). V lost 1 base to trimming and J lost 5 bases, with 10 bases between them. In nucleotides, the CDR3 is TGTGCCAGCAGCTTGTATCCGGTAGACAATGAGCAGTTCTTC. As protein: CASSLYPVDNEQFF. The full variable domain, in which reference TRBV5-4 and TRBJ2-1 provide the parts outside the CDR3, is ETGVTQSPTHLIKTRGQQVTLRCSSQSGHNTVSWYQQALGQGPQFIFQYYREEENGRGNFPPRFSGLQFPNYSSELNVNALELDDSALYLCASSLYPVDNEQFFGPGTRLTVL.

This rearrangement joins TRBV5-1 to TRBJ2-2, with D possibly TRBD2 on 5 matching bases. CDR3 length equals 15 residues. Germline V gene lookup returns CDR1 SGHRS and CDR2 YFSETQ. Trimming removed 1 base at V and 5 bases at J, with 12 bases between. CDR3 amino acids: CASSLQGPGTGELFF. CDR3 in DNA: TGCGCCAGCAGCTTGCAAGGGCCGGGGACCGGGGAGCTGTTTTTT.

This clone showed up just once. The rearrangement uses TRBV9 and TRBJ2-7, with D possibly TRBD1 on 6 matching bases. Germline CDR1 is SGDLS and CDR2 is YYNGEE. The CDR3 is made up of 14 amino acids. V was cut by 0 bases and J by 5 bases, with 12 bases left in between. The CDR3 DNA sequence: TGTGCCAGCAGCGTAGTAGCAGGGACACACGAGCAGTACTTC. This translates into CASSVVAGTHEQYF.

The V and J genes are TRBV5-4 and TRBJ2-5; maybe TRBD1 (6 bases). The V gene's germline CDR1 is SGHNT and CDR2 YYREEE (reference sequence). The CDR3 has 13 residues. Trimming stripped 3 bases from V and 5 bases from J, with 11 bases between. This chain's CDR3 is CASSSGQGETQYF. DNA for the CDR3: TGTGCCAGCAGCTCGGGACAAGGGGAGACCCAGTACTTC.

This sequence joins TRBV28 and TRBJ1-6; no firm D call. The CDR3 extends over 15 amino acids. The ends were cut back, 3 bases at V and 9 bases at J, with 15 bases in the middle. CDR1 is MDHEN, CDR2 SYDVKM, per germline. The CDR3: CASSFVSGWVSPLHF. CDR3 DNA: TGTGCCAGCAGTTTTGTTTCAGGTTGGGTTTCACCCCTCCACTTT.

The chain couples TRBV7-2 to TRBJ2-5; possibly TRBD1 for D (5 bases). This CDR3 has 18 residues. V was pared by 5 bases and J by 2 bases, with 24 bases between. From germline, CDR1 is SGHTA and CDR2 FQGNSA. The CDR3 region is CASSPYTPWGRSQETQYF. CDR3 DNA: TGTGCCAGCAGCCCCTATACGCCCTGGGGCAGGAGTCAAGAGACCCAGTACTTC.

The J gene is TRBJ1-4, the V gene TRBV4-1; TRBD1 might be the D (6 bases). The germline V and J ends were trimmed by 1 base and 0 bases, with 12 bases remaining between them. CDR1 and CDR2 from the germline V gene are MGHRA and YSYEKL. The CDR3 has 17 residues. The CDR3 here is CASSQGGDIATNEKLFF. CDR3 DNA: TGCGCCAGCAGCCAAGGTGGGGACATCGCAACTAATGAAAAACTGTTTTTT.

Written as DNA, the CDR3 is TGTGCCAGCAGCGAATCCCGGCGGGGTTTAAATGGTGAAAAACTGTTTTTT. This codes for CASSESRRGLNGEKLFF. The chain joins TRBV28 to TRBJ1-4, with D hard to call. Between the trimmed V and J ends, which lost 6 bases and 7 bases, there was a span of 24 bases. Germline V lookup: CDR1 MDHEN, CDR2 SYDVKM. The CDR3 has 17 residues.

This sequence joins TRBV6-4 and TRBJ2-5; a possible D gene is TRBD2 (6 bases). V was clipped by 8 bases and J by 0 bases, with 13 bases between them. This CDR3 comprises 14 residues. Per the germline V gene, CDR1 is MRHNA and CDR2 is SNTAGT. CDR3 sequence (DNA): TGTGCCAGCCAACGCCGGGAGTACCAAGAGACCCAGTACTTC. It is translated as CASQRREYQETQYF.

This clone appeared once. This chain links TRBV5-1 with TRBJ2-7, with D tentatively TRBD2 (5 bases). There are 13 residues in the CDR3. Germline CDR1 is SGHRS and CDR2 is YFSETQ. Trimming removed 4 bases from V and 5 bases from J, with 13 bases in between. The CDR3 DNA sequence: TGCGCCAGCAGCGCACCACGGGGTAACGAGCAGTACTTC. Translating it yields CASSAPRGNEQYF.

The J gene is TRBJ1-2, the V gene TRBV28; D is ambiguous. Germline V gives CDR1 MDHEN, CDR2 SYDVKM. Trimming removed 6 bases from V and 5 bases from J, with 10 bases in between. The CDR3 is 12 residues long. The CDR3 is CASSLEGYGYTF. In DNA form, the CDR3 reads TGTGCCAGCAGCCTAGAGGGTTATGGCTACACCTTC.

The table lists this clone with a few counts. This chain uses TRBV2 with TRBJ2-6; D possibly corresponds to TRBD2 (6 bases). V shed 7 bases and J shed 1 base, with 11 bases lying between them. Germline V lookup: CDR1 SNHLY, CDR2 FYNNEI. This CDR3 spans 15 amino acids. CDR3 DNA sequence: TGTGCCAGCAAGGAGGGGATTTCTGGGGCCAACGTCCTGACTTTC. This encodes CASKEGISGANVLTF. Looking up the rest from reference TRBV2 and TRBJ2-6 gives the full variable domain: EPEVTQTPSHQVTQMGQEVILRCVPISNHLYFYWYRQILGQKVEFLVSFYNNEISEKSEIFDDQFSVERPDGSNFTLKIRSTKLEDSAMYFCASKEGISGANVLTFGAGSRLTVL.

The CDR3 DNA follows: TGTGCCAGCAGCCGAGACAGGGAGCCCCAGCATTTT. This encodes CASSRDREPQHF. The chain is built from TRBV7-8 and TRBJ1-5; 7 bases are a match to TRBD1. V dropped 5 bases and J dropped 8; count of bases not matched to a gene: 3. The CDR3 extends over 12 amino acids. In germline, CDR1 is SGHVS, CDR2 FQNEAQ.

Points on this clone: It is likely a read error: a sequence one base away is far more abundant. Other DNA variants within this sample encode the same CDR3. The genes are TRBV29-1 and TRBJ2-7, with D maybe TRBD2 (6 bases). Per the germline V gene, CDR1 is SQVTM and CDR2 is ANQGSEA. Between the trimmed V and J ends, which lost 4 bases and 6 bases, there was a span of 19 bases. The CDR3 has 14 amino acids. Here the CDR3 reads CSVAHGGDPREQYF. The CDR3 nucleotides are TGCAGCGTTGCCCACGGAGGGGACCCCCGCGAGCAGTACTTC.

The rearrangement links TRBV9 to TRBJ1-1; D is unresolved. The CDR3 is made up of 12 amino acids. From germline, CDR1 is SGDLS and CDR2 YYNGEE. V was pared by 4 bases and J by 3 bases, with 7 bases between. CDR3 amino acids: CASSLFDTEAFF. The CDR3 coding sequence is TGTGCCAGCAGCCTATTTGACACTGAAGCTTTCTTT.

The chain has TRBV2 and TRBJ2-1, with 7 bases aligning to TRBD2. V gave up 6 bases and J gave up 1 base; unmatched junction bases: 9. This CDR3 is built from 16 residues. Germline V gene data show CDR1 as SNHLY and CDR2 as FYNNEI. The CDR3 region has the DNA TGTGCCAGCAGGCTCGGACTAGTGGGATCCTACAATGAGCAGTTCTTC. It is translated as CASRLGLVGSYNEQFF.

The CDR3, as DNA: TGTGCCAGCAGTATAGGGACTTCGGCTGTAGGCGAGCAGTACTTC. It encodes CASSIGTSAVGEQYF. The chain has TRBV27 and TRBJ2-5, with D possibly being TRBD2 (6 bases). The J call could be wrong; TRBJ2-7 is a better fit for the DNA end. CDR3 length equals 15 residues. Germline-derived CDR1 and CDR2 are MNHEY and SMNVEV (reference sequence).

The CDR3 sequence: CASSPKTSGSFNRHEQFF. In nucleotides, the CDR3 is TGTGCCAGCAGCCCCAAAACTAGCGGGAGTTTCAATCGGCATGAGCAGTTCTTC. The chain is built from TRBV13 and TRBJ2-1; 11 bases fit TRBD2. The CDR3 length is 18 residues. The ends lost 5 bases at V and 8 bases at J; junction bases unmatched: 17. Looked up from germline, CDR1 is PRHDT and CDR2 is FYEKMQ (reference sequence).

The chain joins TRBV7-9 to TRBJ2-7, with 7 bases fitting TRBD2. CDR3 length: 15 residues. Germline lookup yields CDR1 SEHNR and CDR2 FQNEAQ (reference sequence). V was pared by 1 base and J by 3 bases, with 6 bases of the junction left unmatched. The CDR3: CASSLVTSAIYEQYF. In DNA form, the CDR3 reads TGTGCCAGCAGCTTAGTCACTAGCGCGATCTACGAGCAGTACTTC.

The chain couples TRBV11-3 to TRBJ2-5; 9 bases line up with TRBD2. CDR1 is SGHNT and CDR2 is YENEEA in the germline V gene. J gave up 5 bases and V 4 bases, and 11 bases lay outside the gene matches. CDR3 size: 16 residues. CDR3 sequence (DNA): TGTGCCAGCAGCTCCCGGGGAGGAGCGGGAGGTGAGACCCAGTACTTC. Its translation is CASSSRGGAGGETQYF.

J is TRBJ1-5 and V is TRBV28; D might be TRBD1 (5 bases). V dropped 0 bases and J dropped 3 bases, with 12 bases sitting between them. Germline lookup yields CDR1 MDHEN and CDR2 SYDVKM. The CDR3 is 16 amino acids. This CDR3 is CASSLWATDLNQPQHF. CDR3 nucleotides: TGTGCCAGCAGTTTATGGGCGACAGATCTCAATCAGCCCCAGCATTTT.